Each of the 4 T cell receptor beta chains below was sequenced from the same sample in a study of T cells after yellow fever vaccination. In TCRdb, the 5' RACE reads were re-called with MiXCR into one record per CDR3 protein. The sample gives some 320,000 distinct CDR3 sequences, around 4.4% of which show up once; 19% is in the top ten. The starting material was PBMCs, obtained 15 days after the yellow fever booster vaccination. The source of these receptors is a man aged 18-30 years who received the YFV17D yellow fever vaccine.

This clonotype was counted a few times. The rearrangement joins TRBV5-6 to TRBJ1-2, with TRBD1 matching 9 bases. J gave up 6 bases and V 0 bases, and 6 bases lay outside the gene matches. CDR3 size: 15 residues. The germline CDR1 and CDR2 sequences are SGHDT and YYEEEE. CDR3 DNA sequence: TGTGCCAGCAGCTTGGTCTGGACAGGGGTTGATGGCTACACCTTC. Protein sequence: CASSLVWTGVDGYTF.

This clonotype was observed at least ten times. CDR3 loop: CASTLALAGGDTQYF. In DNA, the CDR3 is TGTGCCAGCACCTTGGCTCTAGCGGGGGGAGATACGCAGTATTTT. V is TRBV7-9 and J is TRBJ2-3; TRBD2 agrees at 11 bases. Trimming cost V 7 bases and J 5 bases; bases outside gene matches: 8. CDR3 length: 15 residues. The V gene's germline CDR1 is SEHNR and CDR2 FQNEAQ (reference sequence).

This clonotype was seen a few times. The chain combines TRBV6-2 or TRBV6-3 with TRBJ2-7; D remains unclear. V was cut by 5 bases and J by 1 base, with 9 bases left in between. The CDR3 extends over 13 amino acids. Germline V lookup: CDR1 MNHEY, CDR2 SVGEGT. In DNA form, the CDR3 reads TGTGCCAGCAGTACACAAGATTCCTACGAGCAGTACGTC. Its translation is CASSTQDSYEQYV.

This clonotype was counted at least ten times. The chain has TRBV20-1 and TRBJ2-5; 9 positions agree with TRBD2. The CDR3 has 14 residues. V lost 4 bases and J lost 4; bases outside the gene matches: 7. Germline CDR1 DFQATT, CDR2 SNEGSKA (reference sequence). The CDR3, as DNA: TGCAGTGCTACTGCGGGGGGGCCGGGAGAGACCCAGTACTTC. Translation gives CSATAGGPGETQYF.